Below are 14 T cell receptor beta chains sequenced from a single sample in a study of cytomegalovirus exposure and HLA in healthy donors. 13 Jbeta primers and 60 Vbeta primers were used for the PCR. Clones were read by immunoSEQ multiplex PCR, and TCRdb kept only the in-frame ones, dropping some. The sample records roughly 120,000 clones, about 80% being singletons. Sample: PBMCs. The receptor source for this set is a human donor in good health.

V and J are TRBV6-1 and TRBJ2-5, with a weak D call TRBD1 (5 bases). The J call could be wrong; TRBJ2-7 is a better fit for the DNA end. The CDR3 is 12 residues long. The germline V gene has CDR1 MNHNS and CDR2 SASEGT. The chain's CDR3 is CASSSSGNEQYF. The CDR3 coding sequence is TGTGCCAGCAGTAGCTCAGGGAACGAGCAGTACTTC.

The V call is TRBV9, the J call TRBJ1-2; no clear D gene. This CDR3 has 13 residues. The germline gives CDR1 SGDLS, CDR2 YYNGEE. Trimming removed 4 bases at V and 3 bases at J, with 10 bases between. The CDR3 nucleotides read TGTGCCAGCAGCCTTGAGGGAGACTATGGCTACACCTTC. Residues: CASSLEGDYGYTF.

V and J are TRBV11-1 and TRBJ2-2; TRBD2 matches at 7 bases. The CDR3 is made up of 16 amino acids. The V segment lost 5 bases and the J segment 5 bases; nucleotides outside the gene matches: 11. The germline V gene encodes CDR1 SGHAT and CDR2 FQDESV (reference sequence). The CDR3: CASSADSGGLTGELFF. The CDR3 DNA reads TGTGCCAGCAGCGCAGACTCGGGGGGATTGACCGGGGAGCTGTTTTTT.

The V and J genes are TRBV5-1 and TRBJ2-4; 7 nucleotides agree with TRBD1. The CDR3 spans 15 residues. Germline CDR1 SGHRS, CDR2 YFSETQ. With V trimmed by 4 bases and J by 1 base, 5 bases remained unmatched. This CDR3 reads CASSDGTAAKNIQYF. DNA of the CDR3: TGCGCCAGCAGCGACGGGACAGCCGCCAAAAACATTCAGTACTTC.

This chain connects TRBV14 to TRBJ1-4; D unclear. This CDR3 contains 14 residues. V lost 6 bases to trimming and J lost 7 bases, with 15 bases between them. Germline V lookup: CDR1 SGHDN, CDR2 FVKESK. CDR3 residues: CASRLTNSGEKLFF. The CDR3 nucleotides are TGTGCCAGCAGGTTGACTAACTCGGGTGAAAAACTGTTTTTT.

The chain couples TRBV19 to TRBJ2-3; D is unresolved. Trimming cost V 6 bases and J 8 bases, with 15 bases left between them. Germline assignment: CDR1 LNHDA and CDR2 SQIVND (reference sequence). The CDR3 is 13 amino acids. The chain's CDR3 is CASRVQLTGTQYF. Here the CDR3 DNA reads TGTGCCAGTAGGGTGCAGCTCACGGGTACGCAGTATTTT.

The chain is built from TRBV15 and TRBJ2-2; TRBD1 matches at 8 bases. The CDR3 totals 17 residues. Germline V gene lookup returns CDR1 LNHNV and CDR2 YYDKDF (reference sequence). Trimming at V came to 0 bases and at J to 3 bases, leaving 6 bases not matched to a gene. CDR3 in amino acids: CATSRDLDRDHTGELFF. The CDR3 bases are TGTGCCACCAGCAGAGACTTGGACAGGGACCACACCGGGGAGCTGTTTTTT. Looking up the rest from reference TRBV15 and TRBJ2-2 gives the full variable domain: DAMVIQNPRYQVTQFGKPVTLSCSQTLNHNVMYWYQQKSSQAPKLLFHYYDKDFNNEADTPDNFQSRRPNTSFCFLDIRSPGLGDTAMYLCATSRDLDRDHTGELFFGEGSRLTVL.

With regard to this clone: Germline and junction disagree at one end, which may indicate a read error. The gene calls are TRBV5-6 and TRBJ2-7; weak D call: TRBD2 (6 bases). The CDR3 is 18 amino acids. Germline lookup yields CDR1 SGHDT and CDR2 YYEEEE. The chain's CDR3 is CASSSTRVGGRFSYEQHF. The DNA of the CDR3 is TGTGCCAGCAGCTCTACAAGGGTCGGGGGTCGATTCTCCTACGAGCAGCACTTC.

CDR3 sequence reads: CASSLAAATGLDGYTF. The DNA for the CDR3 is TGTGCCAGCAGTTTAGCCGCCGCGACAGGGCTTGATGGCTACACCTTC. The chain uses TRBV27 and TRBJ1-2, with 7 bases fitting TRBD1. After removal of 2 bases from V and 6 bases from J, the junction contained 12 bases not matched to a gene. The CDR3 consists of 16 residues. Germline V lookup: CDR1 MNHEY, CDR2 SMNVEV (reference sequence).

CDR3 nucleotide sequence: TGTGCCAGTAGTATACTAGGTGAAAATTCACCCCTCCACTTT. Residues: CASSILGENSPLHF. This chain connects TRBV19 to TRBJ1-6; no firm D call. V lost 2 bases and J lost 7, with 9 bases in between. This CDR3 has 14 residues. The V gene's germline CDR1 is LNHDA and CDR2 SQIVND (reference sequence).

The chain joins TRBV18 to TRBJ1-1; tentatively, D is TRBD1 (5 bases). Germline assignment: CDR1 KGHSH and CDR2 LQKENI. CDR3 length: 14 amino acids. V gave up 4 bases and J gave up 3 bases, with 12 bases separating them. CDR3 nucleotides: TGTGCCAGCTCACTCCAGGGATATGACACTGAAGCTTTCTTT. Translated: CASSLQGYDTEAFF.

The CDR3 spells CATSTPLRGTAFF. DNA for the CDR3: TGTGCCACCAGCACTCCCCTTCGGGGGACGGCTTTCTTT. The chain uses TRBV15 and TRBJ1-1; tentatively, D is TRBD1 (5 bases). CDR3 length: 13 residues. CDR1 is LNHNV, CDR2 YYDKDF, per germline (reference sequence). Trimming shortened V by 4 bases and J by 11 bases, and 17 bases separated the two germline ends.

The J gene is TRBJ2-7, the V gene TRBV6-6, with 7 positions matching TRBD1. Germline V gives CDR1 MNHNY, CDR2 SVGAGI (reference sequence). V shed 6 bases, J shed 5 bases, and the junction held 4 bases outside the gene matches. There are 12 residues in the CDR3. CDR3 DNA sequence: TGTGCCAGCAGGGCCGACAGGGACGAGCAGTACTTC. Protein sequence: CASRADRDEQYF.

In its sample, this clone was seen once. At one of its ends the junction is not consistent with the germline gene, which may arise from a read error. The chain carries TRBV27 and TRBJ2-7; weak D call: TRBD2 (6 bases). CDR3 length equals 14 residues. The germline V gene encodes CDR1 MNHEY and CDR2 SMNVEV (reference sequence). This CDR3 is CASSPGTPSHEQYF. The CDR3 DNA follows: TGTGCCAGCAGTCCCGGGACTCCCTCCCACGAGCAGTACTTC.